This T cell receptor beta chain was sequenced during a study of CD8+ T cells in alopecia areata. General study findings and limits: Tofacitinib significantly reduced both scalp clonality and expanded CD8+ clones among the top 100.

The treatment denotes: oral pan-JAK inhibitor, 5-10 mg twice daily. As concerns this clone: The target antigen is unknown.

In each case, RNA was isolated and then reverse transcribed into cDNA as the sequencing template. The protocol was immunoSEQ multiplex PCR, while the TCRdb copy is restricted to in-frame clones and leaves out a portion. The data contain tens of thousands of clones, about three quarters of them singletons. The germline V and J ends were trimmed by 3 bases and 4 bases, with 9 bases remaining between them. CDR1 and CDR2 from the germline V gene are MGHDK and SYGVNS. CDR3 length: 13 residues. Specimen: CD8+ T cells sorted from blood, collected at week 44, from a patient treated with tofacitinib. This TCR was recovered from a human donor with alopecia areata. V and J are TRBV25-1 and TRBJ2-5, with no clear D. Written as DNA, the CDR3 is TGTGCCAGCAGTGAGACTCTAGGAGAGACCCAGTACTTC. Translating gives CASSETLGETQYF.